This TCR beta chain was sequenced during a study of siplizumab effects on memory and regulatory T cells. Roughly 100,000 TCR templates underwent assay in every sample. Libraries were prepared by immunoSEQ multiplex PCR; TCRdb keeps only in-frame clonotypes and omits some of them. The table lists tens of thousands of clones, about 97% of them singletons. About this clone itself: Its antigen remains unknown.

Study findings and constraints: Under siplizumab, alloreactive sequences traced to unstimulated CD4+ memory cells were significantly reduced. Suppressive activity of Tregs proliferating in siplizumab cultures remained unconfirmed. It seemed that naive T cells were more diverse than memory cells and were major contributors to the alloresponse.

The CDR3 contains 15 residues. Losses at the gene ends were 2 bases for V and 1 base for J; bases not matched to a gene: 3. From germline, CDR1 is MNHNS and CDR2 SASEGT. The sequenced sample consisted of naive CD4+ T cells sorted from blood. This receptor was taken from a human donor in good health. The chain is built from TRBV6-1 and TRBJ2-3, with TRBD2 matching 7 bases. The CDR3 DNA follows: TGTGCCAGCAGTGAACTAGCGGTCGGCACAGATACGCAGTATTTT. Protein product: CASSELAVGTDTQYF.